This T cell receptor beta chain was retrieved from a study of OX40 agonist ivuxolimab in advanced cancers. General observations from the study: Antigen specificity remained undetermined for the expanded peripheral T cells.

The method was immunoSEQ multiplex PCR; TCRdb's version includes in-frame clones alone and lacks a portion of them. Of some 52,000 clones listed, 85% to 95% were seen once; the top ten hold roughly 12%. This clone was seen a single time. Its target is not known. The source material was CD4+ or CD8+ T cells sorted from blood, sampled in a trial of the OX40 agonist ivuxolimab. The receptor was isolated from an adult with an advanced solid tumor such as melanoma, head and neck, liver or kidney cancer.

CDR3 protein: CASSPSRTSGNEQFF. CDR3 sequence (DNA): TGCGCCAGCAGCCCCTCCCGAACTAGCGGAAATGAGCAGTTCTTC. The rearrangement links TRBV4-3 to TRBJ2-1; 8 bases align to TRBD2. After removal of 4 bases from V and 7 bases from J, the junction contained 9 bases not matched to a gene. CDR3 length equals 15 residues. Germline lookup yields CDR1 LGHNA and CDR2 YSLEER.